The T cell receptor beta chain described here comes from a study of vaccination and CD4 T cells after COVID-19. V gave up 0 bases and J gave up 1 base; unmatched junction bases: 10. The CDR3 loop spans 19 amino acids. The germline gives CDR1 MRHNA, CDR2 SNTAGT. In its sample, this clonotype was seen a few times. Its antigen is not known. The assay that was used to sequence DNA from cultured CD4+ T cells was the Oncomine TCR Beta short-read assay. TCRdb re-derived calls from the PCR reads in MiXCR, one entry per CDR3 protein. The table lists about 21,000 distinct CDR3 sequences, approximately 42% of them singletons. Described treatment: approximately 10-day PBMC culture with coronavirus spike peptide pools or control peptides (ViraFEST assay).

Here the sequenced sample was CD4+ T cells from blood, cultured in vitro, taken before SARS-CoV-2 vaccination. This TCR was sampled from a human donor who received a COVID-19 vaccine. The chain links TRBV6-4 to TRBJ1-5; 9 bases line up with TRBD1. CDR3 bases: TGTGCCAGCAGTGACTCATACCTCCGGGACAGGGACAGCAATCAGCCCCAGCATTTT. This sequence encodes CASSDSYLRDRDSNQPQHF.